The source of this TCR beta chain is a study of cytomegalovirus exposure and HLA in healthy donors. Of note for this clone: Its specificity is unknown.

From germline, CDR1 is LGHNA and CDR2 YSLEER. The CDR3 is 16 amino acids. V was pared by 0 bases and J by 0 bases, with 12 bases between. Vbeta (60) and Jbeta (13) primers were used in the PCR. Clones were sequenced by immunoSEQ multiplex PCR, and TCRdb holds only the in-frame ones, with some missing. The sample records about 200,000 clones, roughly 80% being singletons. Study-wide findings and caveats: One variant, a missense change in DCLRE1C, was linked in a later analysis to TCR beta V- and J-gene trimming.

The sequenced material came from PBMCs. The origin of this receptor is a man in his thirties or forties in good health and CMV-seronegative. The chain joins TRBV4-3 to TRBJ2-7; TRBD1 might be the D (6 bases). DNA for the CDR3: TGCGCCAGCAGCCAAGACCCTCGGGACACCTCCTACGAGCAGTACTTC. Amino acid sequence: CASSQDPRDTSYEQYF.